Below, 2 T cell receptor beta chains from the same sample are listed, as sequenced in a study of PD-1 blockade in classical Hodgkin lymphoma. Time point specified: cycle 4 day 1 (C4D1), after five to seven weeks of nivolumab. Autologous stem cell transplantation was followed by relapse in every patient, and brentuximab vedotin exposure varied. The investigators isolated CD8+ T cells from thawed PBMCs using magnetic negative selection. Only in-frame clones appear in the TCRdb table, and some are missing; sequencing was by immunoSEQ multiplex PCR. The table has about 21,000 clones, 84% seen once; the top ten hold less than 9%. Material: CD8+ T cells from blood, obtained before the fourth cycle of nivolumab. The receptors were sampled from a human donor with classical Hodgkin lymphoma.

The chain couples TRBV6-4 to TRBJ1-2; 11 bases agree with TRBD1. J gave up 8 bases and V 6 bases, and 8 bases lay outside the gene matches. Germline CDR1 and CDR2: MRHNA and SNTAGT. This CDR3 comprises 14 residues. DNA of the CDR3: TGTGCCAGCAGGGACAGGGGGCCCTACGAAGGCTACACCTTC. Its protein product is CASRDRGPYEGYTF.

CDR3 nucleotide sequence: TGTGCCAGCAGCCAAGATCAGACAGGGTGGCGAATCCTTAATGAAAAACTGTTTTTT. This codes for CASSQDQTGWRILNEKLFF. This sequence joins TRBV4-2 and TRBJ1-4; 7 bases map to TRBD1. CDR1 is LGHNA and CDR2 is YNFKEQ in the germline V gene. With V trimmed by 0 bases and J by 4 bases, 14 bases remained unmatched. This CDR3 region has 19 residues.